These 32 T cell receptor beta chains originate from one sample sequenced in a study of neurological immune-mediated disorders. TCRdb re-derived calls from the 5' RACE reads in MiXCR, one entry per CDR3 protein. In the table there are more than 25,000 distinct CDR3 sequences, about 16% of which are singletons. The time point: technical triplicate 3. Sequences were obtained from CD4+ T cells from blood. All receptors derive from a female donor with HTLV-1-associated myelopathy (HAM/TSP).

This clonotype was detected many times. The genes are TRBV27 and TRBJ1-6; a weak D match, TRBD1 (6 bases). CDR3 length: 14 amino acids. Deletions cut 2 bases from V and 10 bases from J, with 12 bases between. Per germline, CDR1 MNHEY and CDR2 SMNVEV (reference sequence). Here the CDR3 DNA reads TGTGCCAGCAGTTTAGTACAGGGTGGATCACCCCTCCACTTT. It codes for CASSLVQGGSPLHF.

The chain has TRBV6-6 and TRBJ2-1; 7 nucleotides match TRBD1. The germline V gene has CDR1 MNHNY and CDR2 SVGAGI (reference sequence). V shed 6 bases and J 9 bases; nucleotides not matched to a gene: 8. The CDR3 contains 13 residues. The CDR3 sequence is CASSYRDRLEQFF. The CDR3 nucleotides read TGTGCCAGCAGCTACAGGGACAGACTTGAGCAGTTCTTC.

This clonotype was counted many times. This chain joins TRBV25-1 and TRBJ1-2, with 7 bases fitting TRBD1. The germline V gene encodes CDR1 MGHDK and CDR2 SYGVNS. V lost 6 bases and J lost 3; bases outside the gene matches: 7. CDR3 size: 14 residues. Here the CDR3 DNA reads TGTGCCAGCAGGGGACAGATTTTCGACTATGGCTACACCTTC. It is translated as CASRGQIFDYGYTF.

The chain has TRBV20-1 and TRBJ2-3; 8 bases are shared with TRBD1. The V and J ends lost 6 bases and 6 bases, in that order; junction bases with no gene match: 2. Germline V lookup: CDR1 DFQATT, CDR2 SNEGSKA (reference sequence). This CDR3 has 11 amino acids. The CDR3 region has the DNA TGCAGTGCCCGGACAGGGGATACGCAGTATTTT. Protein product: CSARTGDTQYF.

There are many counts of this clonotype. The chain joins TRBV20-1 to TRBJ1-5; D perhaps matches TRBD1 (6 bases). This CDR3 is built from 16 residues. V was cut by 3 bases and J by 6 bases, with 21 bases left in between. Germline lookup yields CDR1 DFQATT and CDR2 SNEGSKA (reference sequence). The CDR3 loop is CSASSGRQGSSQPQHF. The CDR3 coding sequence is TGCAGTGCTAGTTCGGGGCGTCAGGGGTCCTCTCAGCCCCAGCATTTT.

This clonotype is labeled medium-sized. The CDR3 region is CSAMDREETQYF. CDR3 bases: TGCAGTGCTATGGACAGGGAGGAGACCCAGTACTTC. The V call is TRBV20-1, the J call TRBJ2-5; 8 bases line up with TRBD1. Germline V lookup: CDR1 DFQATT, CDR2 SNEGSKA (reference sequence). J gave up 5 bases and V 4 bases, and 3 bases lay outside the gene matches. The CDR3 is made up of 12 amino acids.

The table lists this clonotype with many counts. The rearrangement uses TRBV5-6 and TRBJ2-1; tentatively, D is TRBD2 (5 bases). Trimming took off 5 bases at V and 5 bases at J, with 14 bases between the two ends. This CDR3 is built from 14 residues. The germline V gene has CDR1 SGHDT and CDR2 YYEEEE. The CDR3 DNA is TGTGCCAGCAGTCTCGCTAGCATCAACAATGAGCAGTTCTTC. Its protein is CASSLASINNEQFF.

This clonotype was seen at least ten times. The rearrangement links TRBV7-3 to TRBJ1-2; TRBD1 matches 7 bases. This CDR3 contains 14 residues. J lost 6 bases, V lost 5 bases, and 9 bases had no gene match. The germline CDR1 and CDR2 sequences are SGHTA and FQGTGA. CDR3 bases: TGTGCCAGCAGCCGCGGCGAGGGGGCCCATGGCTACACCTTC. Protein sequence: CASSRGEGAHGYTF.

This clonotype was seen repeatedly, ten times or more. V gene TRBV6-5 combines with J gene TRBJ2-1; 14 bases match TRBD2. J gave up 8 bases and V 2 bases, and 14 bases lay outside the gene matches. The CDR3 is 19 residues long. CDR1 and CDR2 (germline): MNHEY, SVGAGI. The CDR3 DNA sequence: TGTGCCAGCAGTTACGGACAGGGGGAGGGACTAGCGGGAGTCTATGAGCAGTTCTTC. Translation gives CASSYGQGEGLAGVYEQFF.

There are many counts of this clonotype. The chain links TRBV20-1 to TRBJ1-5; the D is unclear. The CDR3 loop spans 14 amino acids. V shed 4 bases and J shed 0 bases, with 10 bases lying between them. Germline CDR1 is DFQATT and CDR2 is SNEGSKA (reference sequence). This CDR3 reads CSATSTDSNQPQHF. As DNA, the CDR3 is TGCAGTGCTACCTCAACAGATAGCAATCAGCCCCAGCATTTT.

V gene TRBV10-3 combines with J gene TRBJ2-3, with 9 bases lining up with TRBD1. The CDR3 runs to 16 residues. Germline-derived CDR1 and CDR2 are ENHRY and SYGVKD. The V gene end was trimmed by 3 bases and the J gene end by 4 bases; junction bases not matched to a gene: 8. Here the CDR3 DNA reads TGTGCCATCAGTGACGGGACAGGGAGAAGAGCAGATACGCAGTATTTT. This sequence encodes CAISDGTGRRADTQYF.

This clonotype was detected many times. V is TRBV18 and J is TRBJ2-1, with 7 bases aligning to TRBD1. The ends lost 3 bases at V and 8 bases at J; junction bases unmatched: 4. This CDR3 comprises 13 residues. Germline values: CDR1 KGHSH, CDR2 LQKENI. Here the CDR3 reads CASSPGTDDEQFF. CDR3 in DNA: TGTGCCAGCTCACCCGGGACAGACGATGAGCAGTTCTTC.

This clonotype showed up many times. This rearrangement joins TRBV20-1 to TRBJ2-1; 8 bases are shared with TRBD2. Trimming at V came to 3 bases and at J to 4 bases, leaving 8 bases not matched to a gene. Germline V CDR1 and CDR2: DFQATT, SNEGSKA (reference sequence). CDR3 length equals 15 residues. The CDR3 sequence: CSASPRGGFYNEQFF. In nucleotides, the CDR3 is TGCAGTGCTAGCCCTCGGGGGGGCTTTTACAATGAGCAGTTCTTC.

Here the CDR3 reads CASSWGLAGVDTQYF. The CDR3, as DNA: TGCGCCAGCAGCTGGGGACTAGCGGGAGTAGATACGCAGTATTTT. This sequence joins TRBV5-1 and TRBJ2-3, with 14 bases identical to TRBD2. The CDR3 is made up of 15 amino acids. The germline V gene encodes CDR1 SGHRS and CDR2 YFSETQ. With 3 bases clipped from V and 5 bases from J, the junction kept 2 bases outside the gene matches.

Ten or more counts support this clonotype. The gene calls are TRBV20-1 and TRBJ2-2; D ambiguous. Trimming left V 1 base short and J 0 bases short, with 15 bases between. In germline, CDR1 is DFQATT, CDR2 SNEGSKA (reference sequence). The CDR3 loop spans 17 amino acids. Here the CDR3 reads CSARASTRTANTGELFF. DNA for the CDR3: TGCAGTGCTAGAGCGAGTACACGGACGGCGAACACCGGGGAGCTGTTTTTT.

This clonotype was seen ten or more times. The gene calls are TRBV3-1 and TRBJ2-5; no definite D call. From germline, CDR1 is LGHDT and CDR2 YNNKEL (reference sequence). The CDR3 length is 15 residues. V shed 1 base and J shed 5 bases, with 14 bases lying between them. CDR3 in amino acids: CASSQVTGFQETQYF. CDR3 bases: TGTGCCAGCAGCCAAGTGACCGGGTTCCAGGAGACCCAGTACTTC.

The CDR3 nucleotides are TGCGCCAGCAGCGTTTCGGGGACAGGGCCCTACGAGCAGTACTTC. It yields the protein CASSVSGTGPYEQYF. V and J are TRBV5-1 and TRBJ2-7; 9 bases line up with TRBD1. The trim removed 4 bases at V and 2 bases at J, leaving 7 bases unmatched. The CDR3 is 15 residues long. Per the germline V gene, CDR1 is SGHRS and CDR2 is YFSETQ.

This clonotype came up many times. The CDR3 nucleotides read TGCAGGGGCGGGGGCCGGTCCCAAGAGACCCAGTACTTC. Amino acid sequence: CRGGGRSQETQYF. This rearrangement joins TRBV20-1 to TRBJ2-5; TRBD2 might be the D (7 bases). Germline V gene sequence: CDR1 DFQATT, CDR2 SNEGSKA (reference sequence). This CDR3 has 13 amino acids.

This clonotype has at least ten counts. The J gene is TRBJ1-2, the V gene TRBV9; D uncertain. V was shortened by 6 bases and J by 6 bases, with 6 bases between the two germline ends. In germline, CDR1 is SGDLS, CDR2 YYNGEE. CDR3 length: 10 residues. In DNA, the CDR3 is TGTGCCAGCACATCGAATGGCTACACCTTC. The encoded protein is CASTSNGYTF. The full variable domain, in which reference TRBV9 and TRBJ1-2 provide the parts outside the CDR3, is DSGVTQTPKHLITATGQRVTLRCSPRSGDLSVYWYQQSLDQGLQFLIQYYNGEERAKGNILERFSAQQFPDLHSELNLSSLELGDSALYFCASTSNGYTFGSGTRLTVV.

The CDR3 sequence is CSAYRDLNTEAFF. DNA for the CDR3: TGCAGTGCCTACAGGGATTTAAACACTGAAGCTTTCTTT. The chain combines TRBV20-1 with TRBJ1-1; D may be TRBD1 (6 bases). This CDR3 comprises 13 residues. V was clipped by 6 bases and J by 2 bases, with 13 bases between them. Looked up from germline, CDR1 is DFQATT and CDR2 is SNEGSKA (reference sequence).

This clonotype occurred a few times. Compared with germline, one end of the junction differs, possibly owing to a read error. The chain is built from TRBV9 and TRBJ1-1; perhaps TRBD1 as D (6 bases). The CDR3 contains 12 residues. Germline V CDR1 and CDR2: SGDLS, YYNGEE. The CDR3, as DNA: TGTACCAGCAGCGTAGGGACAAGTGAAGCTTTCTTT. Translating it yields CTSSVGTSEAFF.

This clonotype has at least ten counts. V usage is TRBV28 and J usage is TRBJ2-7, with D hard to call. Germline-derived CDR1 and CDR2 are MDHEN and SYDVKM. V lost 4 bases and J 5 bases, leaving 3 bases between the germline ends. The CDR3 extends over 10 amino acids. The CDR3 loop is CASSSDEQYF. CDR3 sequence (DNA): TGTGCCAGCAGTTCTGACGAGCAGTACTTC.

V gene TRBV5-6 combines with J gene TRBJ2-3; D ambiguous. The V and J ends lost 4 bases and 3 bases respectively, with 18 bases between them. Germline V lookup: CDR1 SGHDT, CDR2 YYEEEE. CDR3 length equals 16 residues. In nucleotides, the CDR3 is TGTGCCAGCAGCCTCAATATAAGGATCCAAACAGATACGCAGTATTTT. It encodes CASSLNIRIQTDTQYF.

This clonotype was seen a handful of times. This chain links TRBV6-6 with TRBJ2-1, with 9 bases aligning to TRBD2. Trimming at V came to 0 bases and at J to 7 bases, leaving 10 bases not matched to a gene. Germline CDR1 and CDR2: MNHNY and SVGAGI (reference sequence). The CDR3 consists of 17 residues. Here the CDR3 reads CASSYSWSSGRRNEQFF. CDR3 nucleotide sequence: TGTGCCAGCAGTTACTCGTGGAGTAGCGGGAGAAGGAATGAGCAGTTCTTC.

This rearrangement joins TRBV5-1 to TRBJ1-6; D ambiguous. The CDR3 is made up of 14 amino acids. Germline V lookup: CDR1 SGHRS, CDR2 YFSETQ. Trimming cost V 1 base and J 17 bases, with 19 bases left between them. The CDR3 loop is CASSLWEGGSHIHF. CDR3 sequence (DNA): TGCGCCAGCAGCTTGTGGGAGGGTGGTTCACACATCCACTTT. The complete variable domain, with remaining parts taken from reference TRBV5-1 and TRBJ1-6, reads KAGVTQTPRYLIKTRGQQVTLSCSPISGHRSVSWYQQTPGQGLQFLFEYFSETQRNKGNFPGRFSGRQFSNSRSEMNVSTLELGDSALYLCASSLWEGGSHIHFGNGTRLTVT.

This chain links TRBV11-2 with TRBJ2-4, with D tentatively TRBD2 (6 bases). CDR1 and CDR2 from the germline V gene are SGHAT and FQNNGV. Trimming left V 1 base short and J 6 bases short, with 10 bases between. The CDR3 sequence is 14 residues long. The CDR3 sequence: CASSLGGEINIQYF. Here the CDR3 DNA reads TGTGCCAGCAGCTTAGGCGGGGAGATAAACATTCAGTACTTC. Full variable domain (outside the CDR3, taken from reference TRBV11-2 and TRBJ2-4): EAGVAQSPRYKIIEKRQSVAFWCNPISGHATLYWYQQILGQGPKLLIQFQNNGVVDDSQLPKDRFSAERLKGVDSTLKIQPAKLEDSAVYLCASSLGGEINIQYFGAGTRLSVL.

This clonotype was seen repeatedly, ten times or more. The chain couples TRBV3-1 to TRBJ2-1; 7 nucleotides align to TRBD1. The germline gives CDR1 LGHDT, CDR2 YNNKEL (reference sequence). CDR3 length equals 14 residues. Trimming cost V 6 bases and J 7 bases; bases outside gene matches: 9. The CDR3 region has the DNA TGTGCCAGCAGGGCAAGGGACAGCTCAAATGAGCAGTTCTTC. It yields the protein CASRARDSSNEQFF.

There are many counts of this clonotype. This chain joins TRBV7-2 and TRBJ1-5; no clear D gene. The CDR3 sequence is 14 residues long. Germline V gives CDR1 SGHTA, CDR2 FQGNSA. V was trimmed by 5 bases and J by 6 bases, leaving 14 bases between them. The CDR3 DNA reads as TGTGCCAGCAGCCTAGGCGGGATTACTCAGCCCCAGCATTTT. It translates to CASSLGGITQPQHF.

This clonotype was observed at least ten times. One end of the junction is discordant with germline, which a read error may explain. This chain links TRBV7-7 with TRBJ2-5; 7 bases line up with TRBD2. The CDR3 loop spans 14 amino acids. The germline CDR1 and CDR2 sequences are SSHAT and FNYEAQ (reference sequence). In nucleotides, the CDR3 is TGTGCTAGCAACTTAGCCAGCGGGATACAGACCCAGTACTTC. The encoded protein is CASNLASGIQTQYF. Variable domain in full (rest from reference TRBV7-7 and TRBJ2-5): GAGVSQSPRYKVTKRGQDVTLRCDPISSHATLYWYQQALGQGPEFLTYFNYEAQPDKSGLPSDRFSAERPEGSISTLTIQRTEQRDSAMYRCASNLASGIQTQYFGPGTRLLVL.

The chain carries TRBV18 and TRBJ1-1; D perhaps matches TRBD1 (6 bases). The CDR3 is 15 amino acids. Germline V lookup: CDR1 KGHSH, CDR2 LQKENI. V was shortened by 2 bases and J by 0 bases, with 10 bases between the two germline ends. The CDR3 here is CASSPRGALNTEAFF. The DNA of the CDR3 is TGTGCCAGCTCACCAAGGGGGGCTTTGAACACTGAAGCTTTCTTT.

In this sample, this clonotype turned up many times. This sequence joins TRBV7-8 and TRBJ2-2, with D hard to call. Germline CDR1 SGHVS, CDR2 FQNEAQ. Trimming took 0 bases from V and 8 from J, leaving 10 bases between them. The CDR3 loop spans 14 amino acids. CDR3 region: CASSLALAGGELFF. As DNA, the CDR3 is TGTGCCAGCAGCTTAGCTTTGGCTGGGGGGGAGCTGTTTTTT.

The DNA for the CDR3 is TGTGCCAGCAGCTTAGTCCGGGATAACTCCTACAATGAGCAGTTCTTC. Its translation is CASSLVRDNSYNEQFF. This rearrangement joins TRBV11-2 to TRBJ2-1, with D tentatively TRBD2 (5 bases). CDR3 length: 16 residues. Germline values: CDR1 SGHAT, CDR2 FQNNGV. Trimming took 1 base from V and 0 from J, leaving 10 bases between them. The whole variable domain, filled in from reference TRBV11-2 and TRBJ2-1, reads EAGVAQSPRYKIIEKRQSVAFWCNPISGHATLYWYQQILGQGPKLLIQFQNNGVVDDSQLPKDRFSAERLKGVDSTLKIQPAKLEDSAVYLCASSLVRDNSYNEQFFGPGTRLTVL.